This T cell receptor beta chain was identified in a study of cytomegalovirus exposure and HLA in healthy donors. Study-wide background: Most donors, just over 80% of 398 genotyped, fell in the Caucasian-associated ancestry cluster.

The CMV serostatus of this donor went unrecorded. The PCR made use of 60 Vbeta and 13 Jbeta primers. Sequenced by immunoSEQ multiplex PCR; TCRdb stores in-frame clones only, minus some. The table shows over 75,000 clones, with around 60% occurring only once. The V and J ends lost 2 bases and 4 bases respectively, with 12 bases between them. The CDR3 sequence is 15 residues long. Germline V gene data show CDR1 as SGHRS and CDR2 as YFSETQ. V is TRBV5-1 and J is TRBJ1-4, with D possibly TRBD1 on 5 matching bases. The TCR was taken from a human donor in good health. Input material: PBMCs. The CDR3 loop reads CASSLQALGNEKLFF. DNA for the CDR3: TGCGCCAGCAGCTTACAGGCCCTGGGTAATGAAAAACTGTTTTTT.